The 30 T cell receptor beta chains presented below share a single source sample, sequenced in a study of beta chain features in type 1 diabetes. Every isolated RNA sample was fully reverse transcribed, so sequencing captured expressed TCRB transcripts. Profiling relied on immunoSEQ multiplex PCR, and the TCRdb table lists in-frame clones only, not all of them. This sample yields some 410,000 clones, of which approximately 15% are seen a single time; roughly 0.04% belongs to the top ten. Source material: naive CD4+ T cells from blood. The receptors derive from a man aged 25 to 40 in good health.

V usage is TRBV4-3 and J usage is TRBJ2-7; 9 nucleotides agree with TRBD1. The CDR3 runs 18 residues. V lost 4 bases and J lost 3; bases outside the gene matches: 16. The V gene's germline CDR1 is LGHNA and CDR2 YSLEER. The CDR3 region is CASSLEVGRTGVFYEQYF. The CDR3 coding sequence is TGCGCCAGCAGCCTGGAAGTTGGACGGACAGGGGTCTTCTACGAGCAGTACTTC.

V gene TRBV25-1 combines with J gene TRBJ1-5; maybe TRBD1 (5 bases). The CDR3 runs 14 residues. Germline assignment: CDR1 MGHDK and CDR2 SYGVNS. V dropped 2 bases and J dropped 7 bases, with 12 bases sitting between them. CDR3 sequence (DNA): TGTGCCAGCAGTGAAACAGGTTTATACCAGCCCCAGCATTTT. Amino acids: CASSETGLYQPQHF.

This chain joins TRBV4-1 and TRBJ1-1; D not certain. The CDR3 is 12 residues long. The ends were cut back, 3 bases at V and 11 bases at J, with 13 bases in the middle. Per germline, CDR1 MGHRA and CDR2 YSYEKL. The CDR3 DNA reads as TGCGCCAGCAGCCAGCGCTCTGGCCACGCTTTCTTT. This translates into CASSQRSGHAFF.

The V gene is TRBV30, the J gene TRBJ2-3; possible D gene TRBD2, 6 bases. V shed 2 bases and J shed 6 bases, with 9 bases lying between them. The CDR3 extends over 12 amino acids. Looked up from germline, CDR1 is GTSNPN and CDR2 is SVGIG (reference sequence). CDR3 nucleotides: TGTGCCTGGAGTCCCCGGGGGGATACGCAGTATTTT. Encoded protein: CAWSPRGDTQYF.

Only a few counts were recorded for this clone. The chain links TRBV4-1 to TRBJ2-2; D not certain. This CDR3 spans 16 amino acids. CDR1 is MGHRA, CDR2 YSYEKL, per germline. V was shortened by 0 bases and J by 2 bases, with 10 bases between the two germline ends. Here the CDR3 reads CASSQDLRVNTGELFF. The DNA of the CDR3 is TGCGCCAGCAGCCAAGATCTAAGGGTTAACACCGGGGAGCTGTTTTTT.

J is TRBJ2-3 and V is TRBV14, with 8 nucleotides matching TRBD2. V shed 3 bases, J shed 2 bases, and the junction held 4 bases outside the gene matches. CDR3 length: 15 residues. Germline V gene sequence: CDR1 SGHDN, CDR2 FVKESK. CDR3 sequence (DNA): TGTGCCAGCAGCCAGATAGCGGGACTCACAGATACGCAGTATTTT. This gives the protein CASSQIAGLTDTQYF.

The genes are TRBV5-6 and TRBJ2-7; TRBD1 aligns across 8 bases. The J segment lost 7 bases and the V segment lost 0 bases, leaving 9 bases of the junction unmatched. This CDR3 has 15 amino acids. CDR1 is SGHDT, CDR2 YYEEEE, per germline. CDR3 in amino acids: CASSLGDRPQMEQYV. The CDR3 DNA is TGTGCCAGCAGCTTGGGGGACAGGCCTCAGATGGAGCAGTACGTC.

This clone was observed a handful of times. This chain joins TRBV25-1 and TRBJ1-1, with a possible D match to TRBD1 (5 bases). V was trimmed by 2 bases and J by 8 bases, leaving 15 bases between them. This CDR3 contains 14 residues. The V gene's germline CDR1 is MGHDK and CDR2 SYGVNS. The CDR3 sequence: CASSEIPSAGEAFF. As DNA, the CDR3 is TGTGCCAGCAGTGAAATCCCAAGCGCAGGGGAAGCTTTCTTT.

This clone has just a few counts. The chain combines TRBV7-2 with TRBJ2-2; either TRBD1 or TRBD2 may supply D (5 bases each). Looked up from germline, CDR1 is SGHTA and CDR2 is FQGNSA. V gave up 5 bases and J gave up 5 bases, with 15 bases separating them. The CDR3 is 15 residues long. CDR3 sequence: CASSRGTARTGELFF. The CDR3 DNA reads as TGTGCCAGCAGCCGAGGGACGGCTCGGACCGGGGAGCTGTTTTTT.

The V and J genes are TRBV15 and TRBJ2-1; D perhaps matches TRBD2 (6 bases). Germline V gives CDR1 LNHNV, CDR2 YYDKDF (reference sequence). Trimming took off 8 bases at V and 7 bases at J, with 15 bases between the two ends. The CDR3 covers 13 residues. CDR3 amino acids: CATGGSLLNEQFF. The CDR3, as DNA: TGTGCCACCGGAGGGTCTCTCCTGAATGAGCAGTTCTTC.

The rearrangement links TRBV6-5 to TRBJ2-1; D may correspond to TRBD1 or TRBD2 (5 bases each). CDR1 is MNHEY, CDR2 SVGAGI, per germline. Deletions cut 7 bases from V and 5 bases from J, with 18 bases between. CDR3 length equals 15 residues. CDR3 residues: CASNPDGARNNEQFF. The DNA for the CDR3 is TGTGCCAGCAACCCGGACGGGGCCAGAAACAATGAGCAGTTCTTC.

V gene TRBV7-9 combines with J gene TRBJ2-4; TRBD2 agrees at 8 bases. This CDR3 contains 13 residues. V lost 5 bases to trimming and J lost 8 bases; unmatched junction nucleotides: 5. Germline values: CDR1 SEHNR, CDR2 FQNEAQ (reference sequence). The CDR3 region is CASSPSGSDIQYF. The CDR3 DNA reads as TGTGCCAGCAGCCCCAGCGGGAGTGACATTCAGTACTTC. Drawing the rest from reference TRBV7-9 and TRBJ2-4, the complete variable domain is DTGVSQNPRHKITKRGQNVTFRCDPISEHNRLYWYRQTLGQGPEFLTYFQNEAQLEKSRLLSDRFSAERPKGSFSTLEIQRTEQGDSAMYLCASSPSGSDIQYFGAGTRLSVL.

The CDR3: CASSVATGQPNSPLHF. The CDR3 DNA reads TGTGCCAGCAGCGTAGCTACGGGACAGCCTAATTCACCCCTCCACTTT. This sequence joins TRBV9 and TRBJ1-6, with 7 bases matching TRBD1. V was pared by 0 bases and J by 6 bases, with 6 bases of the junction left unmatched. This CDR3 has 16 amino acids. Germline lookup yields CDR1 SGDLS and CDR2 YYNGEE. Together with reference TRBV9 and TRBJ1-6, the CDR3 gives the full variable domain: DSGVTQTPKHLITATGQRVTLRCSPRSGDLSVYWYQQSLDQGLQFLIQYYNGEERAKGNILERFSAQQFPDLHSELNLSSLELGDSALYFCASSVATGQPNSPLHFGNGTRLTVT.

This clone was detected only a few times. The V call is TRBV6-5, the J call TRBJ2-3; D is ambiguous. Trimming pared 0 bases from V and 6 bases from J, leaving 10 bases between. CDR3 length equals 14 residues. Germline-derived CDR1 and CDR2 are MNHEY and SVGAGI. The CDR3 reads CASSYSNIVDTQYF. The CDR3, as DNA: TGTGCCAGCAGTTACTCGAATATAGTCGATACGCAGTATTTT.

J is TRBJ2-5 and V is TRBV5-4; unclear D gene. The V and J ends lost 4 bases and 0 bases respectively, with 7 bases between them. The germline CDR1 and CDR2 sequences are SGHNT and YYREEE (reference sequence). The CDR3 contains 13 residues. The CDR3 DNA sequence: TGTGCCAGCAGCGCCACATACCAAGAGACCCAGTACTTC. Encoded protein: CASSATYQETQYF. Variable domain in full (rest from reference TRBV5-4 and TRBJ2-5): ETGVTQSPTHLIKTRGQQVTLRCSSQSGHNTVSWYQQALGQGPQFIFQYYREEENGRGNFPPRFSGLQFPNYSSELNVNALELDDSALYLCASSATYQETQYFGPGTRLLVL.

This clone was counted only a few times. In DNA form, the CDR3 reads TGCGCCAGCAGCTGGAACGACAGGGGTAGCGATGAGCAGTTCTTC. Its translation is CASSWNDRGSDEQFF. V usage is TRBV5-1 and J usage is TRBJ2-1; TRBD1 matches at 8 bases. Germline V gene sequence: CDR1 SGHRS, CDR2 YFSETQ. This CDR3 has 15 amino acids. V lost 3 bases and J lost 8; bases outside the gene matches: 10. The variable domain in full, with the rest retrieved from reference TRBV5-1 and TRBJ2-1, is KAGVTQTPRYLIKTRGQQVTLSCSPISGHRSVSWYQQTPGQGLQFLFEYFSETQRNKGNFPGRFSGRQFSNSRSEMNVSTLELGDSALYLCASSWNDRGSDEQFFGPGTRLTVL.

This clone was seen more than once but under ten times. The rearrangement joins TRBV5-4 to TRBJ2-5; TRBD1 is a possible D gene (6 bases). The CDR3 is 14 amino acids. The V gene's germline CDR1 is SGHNT and CDR2 YYREEE (reference sequence). V lost 2 bases, J lost 5 bases, and 13 bases lay in between. This CDR3 reads CASSLGMGHETQYF. The CDR3 nucleotides are TGTGCCAGCAGCTTAGGCATGGGACATGAGACCCAGTACTTC.

This clone has ten or more counts. V usage is TRBV7-2 and J usage is TRBJ2-1; a weak D match, TRBD2 (6 bases). Deletions cut 2 bases from V and 4 bases from J, with 12 bases between. The CDR3 consists of 15 residues. Germline CDR1 reads SGHTA; CDR2 reads FQGNSA. The CDR3 loop reads CASSLSSGEYNEQFF. In DNA, the CDR3 is TGTGCCAGCAGCTTATCATCGGGAGAGTACAATGAGCAGTTCTTC.

The sample holds a few counts of this clone. The chain links TRBV5-1 to TRBJ2-1; D not certain. V gave up 4 bases and J gave up 8 bases, with 10 bases separating them. Germline loops: CDR1 SGHRS, CDR2 YFSETQ. CDR3 length: 12 residues. CDR3 sequence reads: CASSVPRDEQFF. CDR3 coding DNA: TGCGCCAGCAGCGTACCCCGTGATGAGCAGTTCTTC.

The chain is built from TRBV9 and TRBJ2-2; D possibly corresponds to TRBD2 (5 bases). Trimming stripped 0 bases from V and 6 bases from J, with 9 bases between. Germline CDR1 is SGDLS and CDR2 is YYNGEE. The CDR3 is 14 residues long. The CDR3, as DNA: TGTGCCAGCAGCGTAGTTGCGGGTCCCGGGGAGCTGTTTTTT. Protein: CASSVVAGPGELFF.

This clone has more than one count but fewer than ten. The V gene is TRBV10-1, the J gene TRBJ2-5; a weak D match, TRBD2 (5 bases). From germline, CDR1 is WNHNN and CDR2 SYGVQD (reference sequence). V was shortened by 8 bases and J by 7 bases, with 14 bases between the two germline ends. The CDR3 is 12 residues long. CDR3 bases: TGCGCCAGCGGTGGGAGCGGAGGGACCCAGTACTTC. Amino acids: CASGGSGGTQYF.

The gene calls are TRBV14 and TRBJ2-7; 8 nucleotides line up with TRBD1. V was clipped by 2 bases and J by 1 base; unmatched bases: 4. Germline V gives CDR1 SGHDN, CDR2 FVKESK. The CDR3 has 15 residues. In DNA, the CDR3 is TGTGCCAGCAGCCAAAGGGACAGGCGATCCTACGAGCAGTACGTC. Protein: CASSQRDRRSYEQYV.

This clone has a handful of counts. The chain uses TRBV18 and TRBJ1-1; 7 nucleotides match TRBD1. CDR1 is KGHSH, CDR2 LQKENI, per germline. V shed 5 bases and J 1 base; nucleotides not matched to a gene: 4. The CDR3 covers 14 residues. The CDR3 spells CASSTGAGNTEAFF. In nucleotides, the CDR3 is TGTGCCAGCTCAACAGGGGCGGGGAACACTGAAGCTTTCTTT. The entire variable domain, with the rest obtained from reference TRBV18 and TRBJ1-1, is as follows: NAGVMQNPRHLVRRRGQEARLRCSPMKGHSHVYWYRQLPEEGLKFMVYLQKENIIDESGMPKERFSAEFPKEGPSILRIQQVVRGDSAAYFCASSTGAGNTEAFFGQGTRLTVV.

The chain is built from TRBV19 and TRBJ1-1, with D hard to call. CDR1 and CDR2 from the germline V gene are LNHDA and SQIVND (reference sequence). This CDR3 is 13 amino acids long. Trimming removed 5 bases at V and 5 bases at J, with 12 bases between. DNA for the CDR3: TGTGCCAGTAGTGTGGCCAAGGGAACTGAAGCTTTCTTT. Amino acid sequence: CASSVAKGTEAFF.

This sequence joins TRBV4-2 and TRBJ2-1, with 7 bases aligning to TRBD2. Germline trimming cut 0 bases from V and 5 bases from J; bases unmatched to any gene: 13. From germline, CDR1 is LGHNA and CDR2 YNFKEQ. The CDR3 covers 18 residues. CDR3 in DNA: TGTGCCAGCAGCCAAGACCTTTTCGGCAGCGGGGCTCACAATGAGCAGTTCTTC. Translation: CASSQDLFGSGAHNEQFF.

This clone was seen only a few times. The chain couples TRBV5-1 to TRBJ1-2, with 7 bases that match TRBD1. V shed 4 bases, J shed 8 bases, and the junction held 11 bases outside the gene matches. Germline V gene sequence: CDR1 SGHRS, CDR2 YFSETQ. The CDR3 has 14 residues. In DNA form, the CDR3 reads TGCGCCAGCAGCCCGGACAGGACCCCTATGGGCTACACCTTC. Amino acids: CASSPDRTPMGYTF.

The genes are TRBV9 and TRBJ2-5, with 14 bases aligning to TRBD2. This CDR3 comprises 18 residues. The V segment lost 2 bases and the J segment 5 bases; nucleotides outside the gene matches: 11. Per germline, CDR1 SGDLS and CDR2 YYNGEE. The CDR3 spells CASSVGLAGGHSWETQYF. The CDR3 DNA is TGTGCCAGCAGCGTCGGACTAGCGGGGGGCCATTCTTGGGAGACCCAGTACTTC.

The rearrangement links TRBV29-1 to TRBJ1-4; perhaps TRBD1 as D (5 bases). Trimming took off 2 bases at V and 10 bases at J, with 11 bases between the two ends. Germline values: CDR1 SQVTM, CDR2 ANQGSEA. There are 12 residues in the CDR3. The CDR3 protein is CSVESGGRKLFF. The DNA for the CDR3 is TGCAGCGTTGAATCTGGGGGGAGAAAACTGTTTTTT.

The chain uses TRBV6-1 and TRBJ2-5; perhaps TRBD1 as D (6 bases). Germline CDR1 and CDR2: MNHNS and SASEGT. Deletions cut 6 bases from V and 5 bases from J, with 10 bases between. CDR3 length: 12 amino acids. DNA for the CDR3: TGTGCCAGCAGCCGACAGGTGGAGACCCAGTACTTC. This encodes CASSRQVETQYF.

A few counts support this clone. V and J are TRBV6-6 and TRBJ1-2, with a tentative D call TRBD1 (6 bases). Germline-derived CDR1 and CDR2 are MNHNY and SVGAGI (reference sequence). With 5 bases removed from V and 1 base from J, the gap between germline ends came to 14 bases. The CDR3 has 15 amino acids. This CDR3 is CASSAGAGRNYGYTF. CDR3 in DNA: TGTGCCAGCAGTGCGGGGGCCGGGCGTAACTATGGCTACACCTTC.